The source of this T cell receptor beta chain is a study of T cell repertoires in cytomegalovirus infection. Across the study: It was recently identified HLA-C-restricted and well-studied HLA-B-restricted CMV epitopes that the study used. Indications came from public TCR beta signatures; they pointed to CMV infection and to a matching HLA type. Study-wide points: Carriers of CMV plus the relevant HLA were identified by cumulative public TCR beta family frequency.

TCRdb fed the reads into MiXCR, producing one record per CDR3 protein. The top ten clones hold approximately 48% of a sample with roughly 80,000 distinct CDR3 sequences, 20% to 30% of them seen once. This clonotype appeared a few times. What it recognizes is unknown. Germline loops: CDR1 MNHEY, CDR2 SVGEGT. V gave up 4 bases and J gave up 1 base, with 5 bases separating them. The CDR3 spans 14 residues. The rearrangement links TRBV6-2 or TRBV6-3 to TRBJ2-6; D remains ambiguous. The sequences come from CD8+ T cells from cultured PBMCs, collected from culture after CMV antigen stimulation. This sequence was found in a human donor in good health (CMV status not recorded). Some clones in this sample may be carry-over from other donors' samples. This CDR3 reads CASSWGSGANVLTF. CDR3 coding DNA: TGTGCCAGCAGTTGGGGATCTGGGGCCAACGTCCTGACTTTC.